The present T cell receptor beta chain was sequenced within a study of OX40 agonist ivuxolimab in advanced cancers. General study results and limits: The study observed clonal expansion of CD4+ and CD8+ blood T cells by week 6 at 0.1 to 3.0 mg/kg. More expanded clones were found, on average, in CD8+ than in CD4+ T cells.

Germline V CDR1 and CDR2: SGHVS, FNYEAQ. CDR3 length: 14 amino acids. Trimming pared 2 bases from V and 0 bases from J, leaving 7 bases between. TCRdb keeps only in-frame clones here, not all; method: immunoSEQ multiplex PCR. The data hold about 23,000 clones, with more than 80% observed a single time. With respect to this clone: What it binds is not known.

Source: CD4+ or CD8+ T cells sorted from blood, taken in a trial of the OX40 agonist ivuxolimab. This clonotype was sampled from an adult with an advanced solid tumor such as melanoma, head and neck, liver or kidney cancer. The V call is TRBV7-6, the J call TRBJ1-1; D is undetermined. The DNA for the CDR3 is TGTGCCAGCAGCTTATGGGGTTTGAACACTGAAGCTTTCTTT. This codes for CASSLWGLNTEAFF.